This T cell receptor beta chain was identified during a study of T cell responses to AZD1222 COVID-19 vaccine. The wider study: Second doses were pooled across both intervals (about 4 or about 12 weeks). Study-wide results and caveats: In all cases, repertoires were sampled only after the peak T cell response. Nearly half of spike-specific TCRs reportedly target unmutated variant regions.

About this clone: What it binds is not known.

Generated by immunoSEQ multiplex PCR, the TCRdb table keeps only in-frame clones and is missing some. The sample contains about 98,000 clones, roughly 84% of which appear only once. Sequenced material: peripheral blood, taken on day 0 of AZD1222 vaccination. This TCR derives from an adult in good health.

CDR3: CASSIEGGPTDTQYF. The CDR3 nucleotides read TGTGCCAGTAGTATAGAGGGAGGGCCCACAGATACGCAGTATTTT. The rearrangement uses TRBV19 and TRBJ2-3; 7 bases align to TRBD2. V dropped 0 bases and J dropped 2; count of bases not matched to a gene: 2. Germline V CDR1 and CDR2: LNHDA, SQIVND (reference sequence). The CDR3 has 15 amino acids.